The clone carrying this T cell receptor (beta chain) was detected ten times or more. The starting material, 2 million PBMCs stored at -80 C, gave rise to the unsorted libraries. This CDR3 has 12 residues. Germline V gene data show CDR1 as SGHTA and CDR2 as FQGNSA. V lost 10 bases and J lost 0, with 10 bases in between. This entry is derived from a study of neurological immune-mediated disorders. TCRdb itself ran the 5' RACE reads through MiXCR, one entry per CDR3 protein. Of around 130,000 distinct CDR3 sequences in the sample, roughly 3.2% were seen once. The sequenced sample was PBMCs. V gene TRBV7-2 combines with J gene TRBJ2-7; possibly TRBD1 or TRBD2 for D (5 bases each). The clonotype was recovered from a woman aged 25 to 39 with multiple sclerosis. The CDR3 sequence: CATRGSSYEQYF. The CDR3 coding sequence is TGTGCCACGAGGGGTTCCTCCTACGAGCAGTACTTC.